The source of this T cell receptor (beta chain) is a study of shared clonotypes between healthy human individuals. For the study at large: A couple of female and a few male donors aged 18 to 49 were enrolled. Each donor's CD4 naive and CD4 memory cells filled three plates apiece, CD8 naive two, and CD8 memory one.

The CDR3 runs 14 residues. V was pared by 8 bases and J by 6 bases, with 7 bases of the junction left unmatched. Germline CDR1 reads MDHEN; CDR2 reads SYDVKM. TCRdb's copy holds only in-frame clones and misses some; the assay was immunoSEQ multiplex PCR. The sample has over 1.5 million clones; 98% are singletons. This chain connects TRBV28 to TRBJ1-4; 9 bases map to TRBD1. Sequenced sample: naive CD4+ T cells sorted from blood. Noted subset: CD45RA+ positively selected. The clonotype was recovered from a man aged 30 to 45 in good health. CDR3 protein: CASEDRGIDEKLFF. The CDR3 DNA sequence: TGTGCCAGCGAGGACAGGGGAATTGATGAAAAACTGTTTTTT.